This TCR beta chain appears in the sequencing data of a study of shared clonotypes between healthy human individuals. This CDR3 is built from 13 residues. V lost 6 bases to trimming and J lost 1 base, with 9 bases between them. CDR1 and CDR2 from the germline V gene are SNHLY and FYNNEI. Methods used by the authors: As immunoSEQ supplied junction-only sequences (without quality scores), filtering differed. This table comes from immunoSEQ multiplex PCR, and its TCRdb copy is limited to in-frame clones, with some not included. That table gives V, J and clone size, and the DNA gave D and trimming. The sample records some 2,100,000 clones, approximately 94% being singletons.

The sequence was collected from a man aged 18 to 35 in good health. V gene TRBV2 combines with J gene TRBJ2-5; D is possibly TRBD2 (6 bases). The sequenced sample consisted of naive CD4+ T cells sorted from blood. Subset reported: CD45RA+ positively selected. CDR3 nucleotides: TGTGCCAGCAGAGGGACTTTCCAAGAGACCCAGTACTTC. As protein: CASRGTFQETQYF.